A single sample gave rise to the 23 T cell receptor beta chains below, sequenced in a study of shared clonotypes between healthy human individuals. TCRdb's table, derived via immunoSEQ multiplex PCR, lists solely in-frame clones and lacks some. The sample has about 2.3 million clones, around 92% seen once. Sample: naive CD4+ T cells from PBMCs. Subset noted: CD45RA+ positively selected. Receptors originate from a man younger than 35 in good health. Some clones in this sample may be carry-over from other donors' samples.

This sequence joins TRBV13 and TRBJ2-5; no clear D. The ends were cut back, 2 bases at V and 3 bases at J, with 7 bases in the middle. The CDR3 loop spans 13 amino acids. Germline assignment: CDR1 PRHDT and CDR2 FYEKMQ (reference sequence). DNA of the CDR3: TGTGCCAGCAGCTTATTGGCGGAAGAGACCCAGTACTTC. Residues: CASSLLAEETQYF.

V and J are TRBV6-5 and TRBJ2-5, with 10 nucleotides matching TRBD2. With 0 bases clipped from V and 4 bases from J, the junction kept 5 bases outside the gene matches. This CDR3 has 16 residues. Germline CDR1 is MNHEY and CDR2 is SVGAGI. The CDR3 DNA reads TGTGCCAGCAGTTACTCACTAGCGGGATACGGAGAGACCCAGTACTTC. Translated, it gives CASSYSLAGYGETQYF.

V usage is TRBV5-4 and J usage is TRBJ2-3; 8 nucleotides agree with TRBD2. Germline V gene lookup returns CDR1 SGHNT and CDR2 YYREEE (reference sequence). Losses at the gene ends were 0 bases for V and 1 base for J; bases not matched to a gene: 7. The CDR3 is 17 amino acids. The CDR3 spells CASSLANSGRGTDTQYF. The DNA of the CDR3 is TGTGCCAGCAGCTTGGCCAACAGCGGGAGAGGCACAGATACGCAGTATTTT.

For the CDR3, the DNA is TGTGCCAGCAGTATCAGACAGGATTCAGCCTACGAGCAGTACTTC. Its protein product is CASSIRQDSAYEQYF. This chain connects TRBV27 to TRBJ2-7, with D tentatively TRBD1 (6 bases). V was shortened by 5 bases and J by 2 bases, with 16 bases between the two germline ends. The CDR3 consists of 15 residues. Looked up from germline, CDR1 is MNHEY and CDR2 is SMNVEV (reference sequence).

This chain joins TRBV4-1 and TRBJ2-7; 8 positions match TRBD1. Germline V CDR1 and CDR2: MGHRA, YSYEKL. The V gene end was trimmed by 3 bases and the J gene end by 0 bases; junction bases not matched to a gene: 7. There are 16 residues in the CDR3. CDR3 sequence reads: CASSHPTGVVSYEQYF. CDR3 bases: TGCGCCAGCAGCCACCCGACAGGGGTGGTCTCCTACGAGCAGTACTTC.

The genes are TRBV6-1 and TRBJ2-1; 11 bases are a match to TRBD1. CDR1 and CDR2 from the germline V gene are MNHNS and SASEGT. This CDR3 has 18 amino acids. Trimming took 2 bases from V and 7 from J; bases not matched to a gene: 13. The CDR3, as DNA: TGTGCCAGCAGTGAAATATGGGGAGGACAGGGGGCGAGGAATGAGCAGTTCTTC. Amino acid sequence: CASSEIWGGQGARNEQFF.

This clone was recorded once. V and J are TRBV5-3 and TRBJ2-5; D call uncertain. TRBV5-3 belongs to the ORF category, with a function that is uncertain. Trimming removed 3 bases from V and 5 bases from J, with 5 bases in between. The CDR3 length is 11 residues. Written as DNA, the CDR3 is TGTGCCAGAAGCTGGAATGAGACCCAGTACTTC. Translating gives CARSWNETQYF.

The chain employs TRBV30 and TRBJ2-2, with unresolved D. Germline V gene sequence: CDR1 GTSNPN, CDR2 SVGIG (reference sequence). The CDR3 spans 13 residues. V lost 2 bases and J lost 5, with 9 bases in between. The CDR3: CAWSSRVTGELFF. The CDR3 DNA sequence: TGTGCCTGGAGTTCCCGGGTTACCGGGGAGCTGTTTTTT.

The V call is TRBV30, the J call TRBJ1-5; D is unclear. The CDR3 is 13 residues long. V was cut by 4 bases and J by 7 bases, with 14 bases left in between. Germline V lookup: CDR1 GTSNPN, CDR2 SVGIG (reference sequence). For the CDR3, the DNA is TGTGCCTGGACTACTATGATAGGGCAGCCCCAGCATTTT. Amino acids: CAWTTMIGQPQHF.

The chain has TRBV5-1 and TRBJ2-2, with unresolved D. Germline values: CDR1 SGHRS, CDR2 YFSETQ. The length of the CDR3 is 12 residues. Trimming cost V 5 bases and J 3 bases, with 5 bases left between them. Here the CDR3 reads CASRLYTGELFF. In nucleotides, the CDR3 is TGCGCCAGCAGGCTCTACACCGGGGAGCTGTTTTTT.

J is TRBJ2-1 and V is TRBV5-4; the D gene is possibly TRBD2 (6 bases). From germline, CDR1 is SGHNT and CDR2 YYREEE (reference sequence). With 1 base removed from V and 3 bases from J, the gap between germline ends came to 14 bases. The CDR3 contains 16 residues. DNA of the CDR3: TGTGCCAGCAGCTTGTATCGCGGGGAGCGCTACAATGAGCAGTTCTTC. As protein: CASSLYRGERYNEQFF.

This clone appeared a few times. The chain links TRBV10-3 to TRBJ1-5; D is possibly TRBD1 (6 bases). Germline V gene lookup returns CDR1 ENHRY and CDR2 SYGVKD. The length of the CDR3 is 16 residues. V was cut by 4 bases and J by 3 bases, with 16 bases left in between. CDR3 nucleotides: TGTGCCATCAGTGGGCAGATCGGGGGCACCAATCAGCCCCAGCATTTT. This gives the protein CAISGQIGGTNQPQHF.

The CDR3 reads CASSSTRLADTQYF. The CDR3 DNA reads TGTGCCAGCAGCTCCACGAGACTAGCGGACACGCAGTATTTT. The chain is built from TRBV7-3 and TRBJ2-3, with 9 bases fitting TRBD2. Germline assignment: CDR1 SGHTA and CDR2 FQGTGA. The V and J ends lost 4 bases and 9 bases, in that order; junction bases with no gene match: 8. The CDR3 is 14 residues long. Drawing the rest from reference TRBV7-3 and TRBJ2-3, the complete variable domain is GAGVSQTPSNKVTEKGKYVELRCDPISGHTALYWYRQSLGQGPEFLIYFQGTGAADDSGLPNDRFFAVRPEGSVSTLKIQRTERGDSAVYLCASSSTRLADTQYFGPGTRLTVL.

V is TRBV5-1 and J is TRBJ1-2, with TRBD1 identical over 8 bases. CDR3 size: 13 residues. Unmatched junction bases numbered 7, after V lost 4 bases and J lost 8 bases. Per the germline V gene, CDR1 is SGHRS and CDR2 is YFSETQ. CDR3 bases: TGCGCCAGCAGCCCCGTGACAGGGGTAGGCTACACCTTC. This sequence encodes CASSPVTGVGYTF.

The gene calls are TRBV30 and TRBJ2-7, with 9 positions matching TRBD1. Germline trimming cut 3 bases from V and 3 bases from J; bases unmatched to any gene: 6. The germline V gene has CDR1 GTSNPN and CDR2 SVGIG (reference sequence). This CDR3 contains 14 residues. CDR3 sequence reads: CAWSAGTGFYEQYF. The CDR3, as DNA: TGTGCCTGGAGCGCCGGGACAGGGTTCTACGAGCAGTACTTC.

The J gene is TRBJ1-1, the V gene TRBV4-1; TRBD1 is a possible D gene (6 bases). Trimming removed 1 base at V and 8 bases at J, with 14 bases between. The CDR3 is 14 residues long. The germline V gene has CDR1 MGHRA and CDR2 YSYEKL. For the CDR3, the DNA is TGCGCCAGCAGCCAAGGTTTTTTGGGGGCGGAAGCTTTCTTT. Its protein product is CASSQGFLGAEAFF.

This clone came up a few times. This chain links TRBV7-2 with TRBJ2-2; no firm D call. V was clipped by 6 bases and J by 2 bases, with 10 bases between them. The CDR3 spans 14 residues. The germline V gene has CDR1 SGHTA and CDR2 FQGNSA. This CDR3 is CASRPDLNTGELFF. The DNA of the CDR3 is TGTGCCAGCAGACCAGACCTCAACACCGGGGAGCTGTTTTTT.

The chain combines TRBV18 with TRBJ1-5, with D maybe TRBD1 (5 bases). Trimming removed 6 bases from V and 7 bases from J, with 19 bases in between. This CDR3 region has 15 residues. Per the germline V gene, CDR1 is KGHSH and CDR2 is LQKENI. CDR3 nucleotide sequence: TGTGCCAGCTCCCGGGGCCCCGGGTCTGAACAGCCCCAGCATTTT. Amino acids: CASSRGPGSEQPQHF.

The chain recombines TRBV7-8 with TRBJ2-3, with D perhaps TRBD1 (6 bases). Germline V gives CDR1 SGHVS, CDR2 FQNEAQ. V was cut by 0 bases and J by 3 bases, with 13 bases left in between. The CDR3 loop spans 16 amino acids. CDR3 sequence: CASSLARGSLTDTQYF. CDR3 DNA: TGTGCCAGCAGCTTAGCGAGGGGGAGCTTGACAGATACGCAGTATTTT.

This clone occurred once. The chain links TRBV25-1 to TRBJ1-2, with D perhaps matching TRBD1 (5 bases). Germline V gene sequence: CDR1 MGHDK, CDR2 SYGVNS. This CDR3 region has 14 residues. The V end was cut by 11 bases, the J end by 8 bases, with 24 bases between. CDR3 DNA: TGTGCCCGCAAGGAGGTAGGGACCCCCTTCGGCTACACCTTC. It codes for CARKEVGTPFGYTF.

The CDR3 DNA reads as TGTGCCAGCAGGGGGGACAGCTACACAGATACGCAGTATTTT. It translates to CASRGDSYTDTQYF. This chain uses TRBV6-1 with TRBJ2-3; 7 bases are shared with TRBD1. CDR3 length: 14 amino acids. Germline CDR1 reads MNHNS; CDR2 reads SASEGT. The ends lost 6 bases at V and 2 bases at J; junction bases unmatched: 5.

This clone was recorded a few times. The sample contains more than one DNA sequence encoding this CDR3. V gene TRBV18 combines with J gene TRBJ1-2; 8 nucleotides agree with TRBD1. Germline CDR1 is KGHSH and CDR2 is LQKENI. The V segment lost 3 bases and the J segment 4 bases; nucleotides outside the gene matches: 4. The CDR3 extends over 14 amino acids. CDR3 coding DNA: TGTGCCAGCTCACCCGGACAGGGATCCTATGGCTACACCTTC. Translating gives CASSPGQGSYGYTF.

This chain connects TRBV6-6 to TRBJ1-5; 11 nucleotides line up with TRBD1. The CDR3 totals 16 residues. Germline CDR1 is MNHNY and CDR2 is SVGAGI (reference sequence). The V gene end was trimmed by 4 bases and the J gene end by 9 bases; junction bases not matched to a gene: 11. The CDR3 DNA reads as TGTGCCAGCAGTTCTCCGGGACAGGGGGGCCGGGGGCCCCAGCATTTT. Protein: CASSSPGQGGRGPQHF.